The T cell receptor (beta chain) described here comes from a study of cytomegalovirus exposure and HLA in healthy donors. Concerning this clone itself: Its antigen is not known.

Study-wide results and limits: Generally TCR sequences proved uncommon, though certain public TCRs appeared in numerous donors.

TCRdb's copy holds only in-frame clones and misses some; the assay was immunoSEQ multiplex PCR. The sample lists some 250,000 clones; about nine tenths were seen once. The sequence came from a woman aged 25 to 39 in good health and CMV-seronegative. Sequenced sample: PBMCs.

The CDR3 nucleotides read TGTGCCAGCAGTTCCGGGACACCACCTAAGATGGCCGGGGAGCTGTTTTTT. Translation gives CASSSGTPPKMAGELFF. The chain carries TRBV2 and TRBJ2-2, with D possibly matching TRBD1 (6 bases). The V end was cut by 5 bases, the J end by 6 bases, with 22 bases between. The germline V gene has CDR1 SNHLY and CDR2 FYNNEI. The CDR3 totals 17 residues.